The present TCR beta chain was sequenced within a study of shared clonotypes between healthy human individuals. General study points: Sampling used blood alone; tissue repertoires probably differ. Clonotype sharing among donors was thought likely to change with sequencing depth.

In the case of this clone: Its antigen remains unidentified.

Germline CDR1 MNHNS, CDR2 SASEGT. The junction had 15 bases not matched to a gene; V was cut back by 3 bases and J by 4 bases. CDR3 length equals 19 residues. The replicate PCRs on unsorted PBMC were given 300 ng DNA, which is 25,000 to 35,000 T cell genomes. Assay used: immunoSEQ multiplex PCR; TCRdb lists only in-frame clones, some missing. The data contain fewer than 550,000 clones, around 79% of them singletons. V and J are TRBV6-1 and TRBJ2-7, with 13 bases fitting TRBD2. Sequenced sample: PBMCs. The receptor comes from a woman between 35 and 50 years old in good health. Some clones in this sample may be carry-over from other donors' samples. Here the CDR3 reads CASSERGATRTSGSYEQYF. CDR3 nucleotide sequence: TGTGCCAGCAGTGAGCGAGGGGCCACCAGGACTAGCGGGAGTTACGAGCAGTACTTC.